What follows are 20 T cell receptor beta chains derived from one specimen sequenced in a study of blood T cell repertoires in COVID-19. The table came from immunoSEQ multiplex PCR; TCRdb's copy has only in-frame clones and leaves some out. The sample yields more than 85,000 clones, approximately 87% seen once. Source material: peripheral blood. The receptor set was obtained from a human donor in a cohort sampled during active COVID-19.

The chain recombines TRBV19 with TRBJ2-5; 13 nucleotides agree with TRBD2. With V trimmed by 3 bases and J by 2 bases, 6 bases remained unmatched. Per the germline V gene, CDR1 is LNHDA and CDR2 is SQIVND (reference sequence). The CDR3 sequence is 17 residues long. The CDR3 DNA follows: TGTGCCAGTAGTATGAAGGGACTAGCGGGGACTCAAGAGACCCAGTACTTC. This encodes CASSMKGLAGTQETQYF.

The chain couples TRBV19 to TRBJ1-1; D may be TRBD1 (6 bases). CDR1 is LNHDA and CDR2 is SQIVND in the germline V gene (reference sequence). The CDR3 has 13 amino acids. V gave up 5 bases and J gave up 5 bases, with 12 bases separating them. The CDR3 region has the DNA TGTGCCAGTAGTGGAACAGGGTTTACTGAAGCTTTCTTT. Its translation is CASSGTGFTEAFF.

The V call is TRBV16, the J call TRBJ1-4; tentative D call: TRBD1 (6 bases). CDR3 length: 15 amino acids. CDR1 is KGHSY and CDR2 is FQNENV in the germline V gene. V lost 2 bases and J 5 bases, leaving 12 bases between the germline ends. The CDR3 loop reads CASSQARGKNEKLFF. The CDR3 nucleotides are TGTGCCAGCAGCCAAGCGAGGGGGAAGAATGAAAAACTGTTTTTT.

The CDR3 sequence: CASSLISPRTGGFF. In nucleotides, the CDR3 is TGTGCCAGCAGCTTGATCTCTCCGCGCACAGGGGGTTTCTTT. V and J are TRBV5-5 and TRBJ1-1; 8 bases fit TRBD1. Germline CDR1 SGHKS, CDR2 YYEKEE (reference sequence). With V trimmed by 1 base and J by 13 bases, 12 bases remained unmatched. This CDR3 is 14 amino acids long.

This chain connects TRBV3-1 (or the pseudogene TRBV3-2) to TRBJ1-3, with 8 bases that match TRBD1. With V trimmed by 6 bases and J by 16 bases, 14 bases remained unmatched. Germline V gives CDR1 LGHDT, CDR2 YNNKEL (reference sequence). The CDR3 is 13 amino acids. CDR3 sequence: CASRGTGLAIWYF. The CDR3 bases are TGTGCCAGCAGGGGGACAGGTCTCGCCATATGGTATTTT.

The V and J genes are TRBV30 and TRBJ2-3; a weak D match, TRBD2 (7 bases). Germline CDR1 and CDR2: GTSNPN and SVGIG (reference sequence). V lost 5 bases, J lost 5 bases, and 14 bases lay in between. The CDR3 covers 13 residues. The CDR3 reads CAWVGGLGDTQYF. The CDR3, as DNA: TGTGCCTGGGTCGGGGGGCTCGGAGATACGCAGTATTTT.

The V gene is TRBV7-8, the J gene TRBJ2-5; possibly TRBD2 for D (6 bases). Germline V gives CDR1 SGHVS, CDR2 FQNEAQ. The CDR3 covers 15 residues. V was pared by 3 bases and J by 4 bases, with 15 bases between. The CDR3 is CASSFRDSASETQYF. The CDR3 DNA is TGTGCCAGCAGCTTCCGGGACTCGGCGTCAGAGACCCAGTACTTC. Complete variable domain (other parts from reference TRBV7-8 and TRBJ2-5): GAGVSQSPRYKVAKRGQDVALRCDPISGHVSLFWYQQALGQGPEFLTYFQNEAQLDKSGLPSDRFFAERPEGSVSTLKIQRTQQEDSAVYLCASSFRDSASETQYFGPGTRLLVL.

The chain carries TRBV7-8 and TRBJ1-2; a possible D gene is TRBD1 (6 bases). Germline V CDR1 and CDR2: SGHVS, FQNEAQ. V lost 1 base, J lost 4 bases, and 19 bases lay in between. The CDR3 covers 17 residues. The CDR3 region has the DNA TGTGCCAGCAGCTTAGACTTTGATGGACAGCGTGGCTATGGCTACACCTTC. Encoded protein: CASSLDFDGQRGYGYTF.

The V and J genes are TRBV7-2 and TRBJ2-7; 8 bases align to TRBD2. From germline, CDR1 is SGHTA and CDR2 FQGNSA. This CDR3 has 17 residues. Losses at the gene ends were 2 bases for V and 0 bases for J; bases not matched to a gene: 9. CDR3 sequence reads: CASSLPGGGSTSYEQYF. Written as DNA, the CDR3 is TGTGCCAGCAGCTTACCCGGGGGGGGGTCGACCTCCTACGAGCAGTACTTC.

The chain carries TRBV10-2 and TRBJ1-2; D ambiguous. V lost 10 bases and J lost 8, with 11 bases in between. The CDR3 has 10 amino acids. Germline V gene data show CDR1 as WSHSY and CDR2 as SAAADI. CDR3 sequence (DNA): TGCGCCACCTCCTCGGGAGGCTACACCTTC. This encodes CATSSGGYTF.

CDR3 bases: TGTGCCAGCAGCCCAGGGGAACAGGCTCCGGCTTTCTTT. Translated, it gives CASSPGEQAPAFF. The rearrangement links TRBV11-3 to TRBJ1-1; TRBD1 is a possible D gene (6 bases). From germline, CDR1 is SGHNT and CDR2 YENEEA. The CDR3 length is 13 residues. The V end was cut by 5 bases, the J end by 11 bases, with 18 bases between.

The chain recombines TRBV2 with TRBJ2-7; D is ambiguous. The CDR3 runs 12 residues. V was shortened by 9 bases and J by 5 bases, with 14 bases between the two germline ends. The V gene's germline CDR1 is SNHLY and CDR2 FYNNEI. CDR3 in DNA: TGTGCCAGGTCGCGCGGCGGCGACGAGCAGTACTTC. This sequence encodes CARSRGGDEQYF.

V is TRBV12-3 or TRBV12-4 and J is TRBJ1-3; D is ambiguous. The CDR3 is 12 amino acids. V was clipped by 5 bases and J by 4 bases, with 6 bases between them. The CDR3 DNA sequence: TGTGCCAGCAGTCCTTTCGGAAACACCATATATTTT. This gives the protein CASSPFGNTIYF.

V gene TRBV28 combines with J gene TRBJ1-3, with a weak D call TRBD1 (6 bases). The CDR3 extends over 15 amino acids. Germline-derived CDR1 and CDR2 are MDHEN and SYDVKM. The V end was cut by 6 bases, the J end by 4 bases, with 16 bases between. This CDR3 is CASRPETGAGNTIYF. Written as DNA, the CDR3 is TGTGCCAGCAGGCCTGAGACAGGAGCAGGAAACACCATATATTTT.

V and J are TRBV7-9 and TRBJ1-3; 10 bases are a match to TRBD1. The CDR3 length is 16 residues. Trimming removed 5 bases from V and 3 bases from J; junction bases left unmatched: 7. Per germline, CDR1 SEHNR and CDR2 FQNEAQ (reference sequence). The CDR3 nucleotides are TGTGCCAGCAGCCTTTCCGGGACAGGGGTTGGAAACACCATATATTTT. It encodes CASSLSGTGVGNTIYF.

V usage is TRBV13 and J usage is TRBJ2-5, with 11 bases identical to TRBD1. Germline CDR1 PRHDT, CDR2 FYEKMQ (reference sequence). There are 15 residues in the CDR3. With V trimmed by 5 bases and J by 2 bases, 4 bases remained unmatched. The CDR3 region has the DNA TGTGCCAGCAGCCTCGGGACAGGGGGACAAGAGACCCAGTACTTC. This sequence encodes CASSLGTGGQETQYF.

This clone appeared once. J is TRBJ1-5 and V is TRBV12-5; D is possibly TRBD1 (6 bases). Germline CDR1 is LGHNT and CDR2 is FRNRAP. V was cut by 10 bases and J by 0 bases, with 22 bases left in between. This CDR3 contains 17 residues. CDR3 sequence reads: CATWLGARVYSNQPQHF. DNA of the CDR3: TGTGCTACTTGGCTGGGGGCAAGAGTATATAGCAATCAGCCCCAGCATTTT.

The chain links TRBV5-1 to TRBJ2-5; a weak D match, TRBD1 (6 bases). The V end lost 0 bases, the J end lost 3 bases, and 12 bases lay between the germline ends. This CDR3 is 15 amino acids long. From germline, CDR1 is SGHRS and CDR2 YFSETQ. CDR3: CASSLGEGGKETQYF. The CDR3, as DNA: TGCGCCAGCAGCTTGGGAGAAGGGGGAAAAGAGACCCAGTACTTC.

The chain combines TRBV7-9 with TRBJ2-5, with D perhaps TRBD2 (5 bases). The CDR3 length is 15 residues. The germline V gene has CDR1 SEHNR and CDR2 FQNEAQ (reference sequence). V lost 0 bases, J lost 5 bases, and 13 bases lay in between. The DNA of the CDR3 is TGTGCCAGCAGCTTAGCCGCTCCCAGGAGGGAGACCCAGTACTTC. Protein sequence: CASSLAAPRRETQYF.

In this sample, this clone turned up once. Here the CDR3 reads CASTGQGAYEQYF. The CDR3 nucleotides read TGTGCCAGCACCGGACAGGGGGCTTACGAGCAGTACTTC. J is TRBJ2-7 and V is TRBV7-9; 11 bases agree with TRBD1. CDR3 length: 13 residues. V was pared by 7 bases and J by 4 bases, with 3 bases of the junction left unmatched. Germline V gene data show CDR1 as SEHNR and CDR2 as FQNEAQ (reference sequence).